The next 22 T cell receptor beta chains were all read from a single sample in a study of T cell responses to AZD1222 COVID-19 vaccine. The data were produced by immunoSEQ multiplex PCR, yet TCRdb's version contains in-frame clones alone and is incomplete. The table has about 86,000 clones, almost 80% seen once. Sequenced material: peripheral blood, taken on day 0 of AZD1222 vaccination. The receptors were sampled from an adult in good health.

This clone was found a few times. The chain uses TRBV19 and TRBJ1-5, with D tentatively TRBD1 (6 bases). This CDR3 has 16 amino acids. V gave up 6 bases and J gave up 0 bases, with 15 bases separating them. Germline V gene lookup returns CDR1 LNHDA and CDR2 SQIVND (reference sequence). The CDR3 bases are TGTGCCAGTAGGGGGGAGCTGGGGGCTAGCAATCAGCCCCAGCATTTT. Its translation is CASRGELGASNQPQHF. The full variable domain, in which reference TRBV19 and TRBJ1-5 provide the parts outside the CDR3, is DGGITQSPKYLFRKEGQNVTLSCEQNLNHDAMYWYRQDPGQGLRLIYYSQIVNDFQKGDIAEGYSVSREKKESFPLTVTSAQKNPTAFYLCASRGELGASNQPQHFGDGTRLSIL.

This clone appeared a few times. The V and J genes are TRBV28 and TRBJ2-1; 8 nucleotides match TRBD2. Looked up from germline, CDR1 is MDHEN and CDR2 is SYDVKM. Trimming at V came to 3 bases and at J to 6 bases, leaving 13 bases not matched to a gene. The CDR3 covers 17 residues. The CDR3 region is CASSFSRSGSISNEQFF. CDR3 sequence (DNA): TGTGCCAGCAGTTTTTCCCGGAGCGGGAGTATTTCCAATGAGCAGTTCTTC.

This chain joins TRBV25-1 and TRBJ1-2; unclear D gene. CDR1 MGHDK and CDR2 SYGVNS come from the germline V gene. The CDR3 length is 13 residues. Trimming removed 4 bases at V and 3 bases at J, with 9 bases between. The chain's CDR3 is CASSGGMDYGYTF. The DNA of the CDR3 is TGTGCCAGCAGTGGAGGGATGGACTATGGCTACACCTTC.

This sequence joins TRBV4-1 and TRBJ2-7; D remains unclear. With 1 base removed from V and 4 bases from J, the gap between germline ends came to 23 bases. This CDR3 region has 18 residues. CDR1 is MGHRA, CDR2 YSYEKL, per germline. The CDR3 DNA reads as TGCGCCAGCAGCCAAGGCGTATCGGCCAGGCGGCATGGGTACGAGCAGTACTTC. Translated, it gives CASSQGVSARRHGYEQYF.

A single count supports this clone. The chain has TRBV29-1 and TRBJ2-2; no clear D. The V gene lost 7 bases and the J gene lost 0 bases, with 15 bases spanning the gap. The CDR3 has 15 residues. The germline gives CDR1 SQVTM, CDR2 ANQGSEA. CDR3 DNA sequence: TGCAGCGCCGATTTGGGGTATACGAACACCGGGGAGCTGTTTTTT. This translates into CSADLGYTNTGELFF.

V gene TRBV7-9 combines with J gene TRBJ2-1; D is unclear. The CDR3 sequence is 13 residues long. Germline V gene data show CDR1 as SEHNR and CDR2 as FQNEAQ (reference sequence). V shed 2 bases and J shed 7 bases, with 9 bases lying between them. The CDR3 DNA is TGTGCCAGCAGCTTAAACCAGGTTAATGAGCAGTTCTTC. Protein: CASSLNQVNEQFF.

This clone was detected once. The chain employs TRBV4-1 and TRBJ2-5; 9 bases line up with TRBD1. Trimming removed 2 bases from V and 5 bases from J; junction bases left unmatched: 6. The CDR3 consists of 15 residues. Germline values: CDR1 MGHRA, CDR2 YSYEKL. DNA for the CDR3: TGCGCCAGCAGCCAAACCGGGACAGGGAGGGAGACCCAGTACTTC. Amino acids: CASSQTGTGRETQYF.

The chain links TRBV5-6 to TRBJ2-3; no clear D gene. Between the trimmed V and J ends, which lost 0 bases and 4 bases, there was a span of 15 bases. Germline CDR1 SGHDT, CDR2 YYEEEE. The CDR3 has 16 amino acids. The CDR3 sequence: CASSLGGGYSPDTQYF. The CDR3 bases are TGTGCCAGCAGCTTGGGTGGCGGATACAGTCCAGATACGCAGTATTTT.

V and J are TRBV2 and TRBJ2-5; D may be TRBD1 or TRBD2 (5 bases each). The V and J ends lost 2 bases and 7 bases respectively, with 17 bases between them. Germline CDR1 is SNHLY and CDR2 is FYNNEI. The CDR3 sequence is 15 residues long. The CDR3 reads CASSELGTHEGTQYF. For the CDR3, the DNA is TGTGCCAGCAGTGAACTGGGGACGCATGAAGGGACCCAGTACTTC.

CDR3 bases: TGCGCCAGCAGCCTCACGGGACAGGGGGTAACCTTTGAAGCTTTCTTT. Its protein is CASSLTGQGVTFEAFF. The gene calls are TRBV4-1 and TRBJ1-1; 11 positions match TRBD1. Germline lookup yields CDR1 MGHRA and CDR2 YSYEKL. V lost 4 bases and J lost 7; bases outside the gene matches: 11. This CDR3 contains 16 residues.

The rearrangement uses TRBV29-1 and TRBJ1-5, with D hard to call. Germline CDR1 is SQVTM and CDR2 is ANQGSEA. This CDR3 region has 12 residues. The V end lost 7 bases, the J end lost 2 bases, and 9 bases lay between the germline ends. The CDR3 bases are TGCAGCGCCCAGGTGGGCAATCAGCCCCAGCATTTT. Encoded protein: CSAQVGNQPQHF.

V and J are TRBV7-2 and TRBJ2-5, with 9 nucleotides matching TRBD2. Unmatched junction bases numbered 9, after V lost 4 bases and J lost 3 bases. CDR3 length: 16 residues. Germline V gives CDR1 SGHTA, CDR2 FQGNSA. The CDR3 coding sequence is TGTGCCAGCAGCTCCCCGGGGGTAGCGGGGGAAGAGACCCAGTACTTC. It specifies CASSSPGVAGEETQYF.

V usage is TRBV29-1 and J usage is TRBJ2-1; 9 nucleotides agree with TRBD2. With 5 bases clipped from V and 2 bases from J, the junction kept 1 base outside the gene matches. The CDR3 runs to 13 residues. The V gene's germline CDR1 is SQVTM and CDR2 ANQGSEA. The CDR3 loop reads CSVRLAAYNEQFF. The DNA for the CDR3 is TGCAGCGTTCGACTAGCGGCCTACAATGAGCAGTTCTTC.

The chain carries TRBV5-1 and TRBJ1-5; TRBD1 might be the D (5 bases). Trimming took off 2 bases at V and 1 base at J, with 25 bases between the two ends. Germline values: CDR1 SGHRS, CDR2 YFSETQ. The CDR3 has 20 amino acids. CDR3 loop: CASSFRHDSHVWWSNQPQHF. Written as DNA, the CDR3 is TGCGCCAGCAGCTTCCGACACGACAGCCACGTATGGTGGAGCAATCAGCCCCAGCATTTT.

The chain recombines TRBV12-3 or TRBV12-4 with TRBJ2-5; possibly TRBD2 for D (6 bases). The CDR3 loop spans 13 amino acids. Trimming took 6 bases from V and 4 from J, leaving 12 bases between them. CDR3 nucleotide sequence: TGTGCCAGCAGCTTTGCGGGAAGAGAGACCCAGTACTTC. Protein: CASSFAGRETQYF.

V gene TRBV30 combines with J gene TRBJ1-2; TRBD1 aligns across 9 bases. The CDR3 contains 14 residues. V lost 5 bases, J lost 5 bases, and 9 bases stayed unmatched. CDR1 is GTSNPN and CDR2 is SVGIG in the germline V gene (reference sequence). CDR3 sequence (DNA): TGTGCCTGGGACAATTTACAGGGGGCATATGGCTACACCTTC. Protein product: CAWDNLQGAYGYTF.

The J gene is TRBJ1-2, the V gene TRBV5-1; D call uncertain. CDR1 and CDR2 (germline): SGHRS, YFSETQ. V was pared by 2 bases and J by 7 bases, with 15 bases between. The CDR3 contains 14 residues. The CDR3 DNA is TGCGCCAGCAGCTTATCCGGATCTGAGGGTGGCTACACCTTC. It is translated as CASSLSGSEGGYTF.

There are a few counts of this clone. For the CDR3, the DNA is TGTGCCAGCAGTTTCAGACTAGCGGGAGCGAGTGAGCAGTACTTC. Translated, it gives CASSFRLAGASEQYF. The V gene is TRBV27, the J gene TRBJ2-7, with 12 bases aligning to TRBD2. The CDR3 sequence is 15 residues long. V gave up 3 bases and J gave up 7 bases; unmatched junction bases: 7. Germline V gene lookup returns CDR1 MNHEY and CDR2 SMNVEV (reference sequence).

V usage is TRBV18 and J usage is TRBJ2-2; D is perhaps TRBD1 (5 bases). The CDR3 sequence is 15 residues long. The germline gives CDR1 KGHSH, CDR2 LQKENI. The V and J ends lost 6 bases and 0 bases respectively, with 11 bases between them. Here the CDR3 reads CASSLDISNTGELFF. CDR3 DNA sequence: TGTGCCAGCTCCCTGGACATTTCGAACACCGGGGAGCTGTTTTTT.

V is TRBV6-6 and J is TRBJ1-1; possible D gene TRBD1, 5 bases. The CDR3 runs to 16 residues. V was pared by 6 bases and J by 1 base, with 18 bases between. Germline CDR1 MNHNY, CDR2 SVGAGI (reference sequence). DNA for the CDR3: TGTGCCAGCAGCTATCCTGACATGGGGGGGAACACTGAAGCTTTCTTT. Translation gives CASSYPDMGGNTEAFF.

The chain links TRBV7-2 to TRBJ2-7; D perhaps matches TRBD1 (6 bases). CDR3 length: 16 amino acids. Germline V gene data show CDR1 as SGHTA and CDR2 as FQGNSA. V was clipped by 1 base and J by 2 bases, with 15 bases between them. The CDR3 here is CASSLGVGAGAYEQYF. In DNA, the CDR3 is TGTGCCAGCAGCTTAGGGGTTGGGGCAGGGGCCTACGAGCAGTACTTC.

The chain carries TRBV18 and TRBJ2-1; 7 bases agree with TRBD2. This CDR3 has 16 amino acids. Germline-derived CDR1 and CDR2 are KGHSH and LQKENI. Trimming took 0 bases from V and 4 from J; bases not matched to a gene: 6. The CDR3 DNA follows: TGTGCCAGCTCACCACCGACCGGGAGGCAATACAATGAGCAGTTCTTC. Protein: CASSPPTGRQYNEQFF.